A single sample is the source of the 6 T cell receptor beta chains below, sequenced in a study of blood T cell repertoires in COVID-19. The assay was immunoSEQ multiplex PCR, and TCRdb's table has in-frame clones only and misses some. Of approximately 30,000 clones listed, around four fifths are singletons. The sample was peripheral blood. The receptors derive from a woman aged 55-75 years with acute or convalescent COVID-19.

The chain carries TRBV7-9 and TRBJ1-2; the D is unclear. Trimming stripped 5 bases from V and 2 bases from J, with 6 bases between. The CDR3 spans 12 residues. Germline assignment: CDR1 SEHNR and CDR2 FQNEAQ (reference sequence). The CDR3 reads CASSPENYGYTF. CDR3 DNA sequence: TGTGCCAGCAGCCCCGAGAACTATGGCTACACCTTC.

The chain joins TRBV2 to TRBJ2-1, with D unresolved. CDR3 length: 15 amino acids. CDR1 and CDR2 (germline): SNHLY, FYNNEI. V was pared by 0 bases and J by 2 bases, with 8 bases between. CDR3 sequence reads: CASSEANSAYNEQFF. DNA of the CDR3: TGTGCCAGCAGTGAAGCTAATTCCGCCTACAATGAGCAGTTCTTC.

This rearrangement joins TRBV7-2 to TRBJ2-7; 7 nucleotides line up with TRBD1. The CDR3 runs 14 residues. Germline-derived CDR1 and CDR2 are SGHTA and FQGNSA. The V gene end was trimmed by 4 bases and the J gene end by 2 bases; junction bases not matched to a gene: 5. This chain's CDR3 is CASSSQGTAYEQYF. CDR3 DNA sequence: TGTGCCAGCAGCTCACAGGGGACGGCCTACGAGCAGTACTTC.

J is TRBJ2-3 and V is TRBV7-3; TRBD1 matches 10 bases. The junction had 5 bases not matched to a gene; V was cut back by 5 bases and J by 3 bases. Per the germline V gene, CDR1 is SGHTA and CDR2 is FQGTGA. The CDR3 has 15 amino acids. The CDR3 sequence: CASSMTGGGTDTQYF. In DNA form, the CDR3 reads TGTGCCAGCAGCATGACAGGGGGCGGAACAGATACGCAGTATTTT.

The chain joins TRBV29-1 to TRBJ1-2; 9 nucleotides line up with TRBD1. Looked up from germline, CDR1 is SQVTM and CDR2 is ANQGSEA. The length of the CDR3 is 15 residues. The ends lost 4 bases at V and 4 bases at J; junction bases unmatched: 10. The CDR3, as DNA: TGCAGCGTTGTCGTTTCTGGACAGGGGTCCTATGGCTACACCTTC. It is translated as CSVVVSGQGSYGYTF.

This clone turned up a few times. The chain links TRBV7-8 to TRBJ2-3; 8 bases line up with TRBD2. The CDR3 runs 19 residues. In germline, CDR1 is SGHVS, CDR2 FQNEAQ. Trimming at V came to 1 base and at J to 1 base, leaving 13 bases not matched to a gene. The CDR3 spells CASSLGGGIGIGGTDTQYF. CDR3 nucleotide sequence: TGTGCCAGCAGCTTAGGCGGGGGGATAGGGATAGGTGGCACAGATACGCAGTATTTT.